This T cell receptor beta chain was documented in a study of blood T cells in healthy people across ages. About this clonotype: Its specificity is unknown.

From germline, CDR1 is DFQATT and CDR2 SNEGSKA (reference sequence). The CDR3 spans 14 residues. Trimming took 2 bases from V and 3 from J; bases not matched to a gene: 6. Each sample provided at least 5 micrograms of extracted total RNA. Next came a second PCR, run for 7 to 11 cycles, which used a sample-barcoded 5' primer along with a J-beta primer mix. TCRdb reprocessed the 5' RACE reads via MiXCR and lists one record per CDR3 protein. The sample comprises about 770,000 distinct CDR3 sequences, under 45% of which are singletons, and around 21% rests with the top ten. General study findings and limits: The study found more naive CD4+ cells and higher diversity in long-lived than aged donors.

This chain connects TRBV20-1 to TRBJ2-5; TRBD2 agrees at 7 bases. Material for sequencing was blood. This clonotype was sampled from a man aged 55 to 70 in good health. This CDR3 is CSARRASGKETQYF. CDR3 coding DNA: TGCAGTGCTAGAAGGGCTAGCGGAAAAGAGACCCAGTACTTC.